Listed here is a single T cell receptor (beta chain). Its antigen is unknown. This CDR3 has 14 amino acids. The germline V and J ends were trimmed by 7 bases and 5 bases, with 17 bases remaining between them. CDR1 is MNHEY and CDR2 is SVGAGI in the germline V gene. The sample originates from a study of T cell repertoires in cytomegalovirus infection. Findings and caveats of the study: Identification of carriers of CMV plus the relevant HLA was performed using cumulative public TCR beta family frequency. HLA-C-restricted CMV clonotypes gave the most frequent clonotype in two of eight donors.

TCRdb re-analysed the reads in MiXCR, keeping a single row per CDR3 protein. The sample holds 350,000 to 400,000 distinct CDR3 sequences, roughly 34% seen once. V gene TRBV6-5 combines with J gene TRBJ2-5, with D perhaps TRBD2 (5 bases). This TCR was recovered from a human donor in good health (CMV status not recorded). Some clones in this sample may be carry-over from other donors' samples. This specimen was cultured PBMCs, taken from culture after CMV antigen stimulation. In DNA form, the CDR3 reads TGTGCCAGCACCTCACTAGGCTTCGTGGAGACCCAGTACTTC. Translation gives CASTSLGFVETQYF.